These 32 T cell receptor beta chains were sequenced from one sample in a study of OX40 agonist ivuxolimab in advanced cancers. The protocol was immunoSEQ multiplex PCR, while the TCRdb copy is restricted to in-frame clones and leaves out a portion. The profile shows 10,000 or so clones, more than 60% of them singletons. The sample was CD4+ or CD8+ T cells sorted from blood, taken in a trial of the OX40 agonist ivuxolimab. Every receptor here comes from an adult with an advanced solid tumor such as melanoma, head and neck, liver or kidney cancer.

This clone was observed a handful of times. This chain connects TRBV29-1 to TRBJ2-1; 10 bases match TRBD2. Germline V CDR1 and CDR2: SQVTM, ANQGSEA. CDR3 length: 15 residues. J gave up 4 bases and V 2 bases, and 5 bases lay outside the gene matches. Here the CDR3 reads CSVELAGVGYNEQFF. CDR3 bases: TGCAGCGTTGAACTAGCGGGGGTTGGGTACAATGAGCAGTTCTTC.

The chain joins TRBV5-1 to TRBJ1-1; possibly TRBD1 for D (5 bases). Germline-derived CDR1 and CDR2 are SGHRS and YFSETQ. V was cut by 0 bases and J by 3 bases, with 9 bases left in between. The CDR3 extends over 14 amino acids. This chain's CDR3 is CASSLAGTDTEAFF. The CDR3 DNA sequence: TGCGCCAGCAGCTTGGCAGGGACGGACACTGAAGCTTTCTTT.

The chain couples TRBV6-1 to TRBJ1-6; D is possibly TRBD1 (5 bases). Trimming took 0 bases from V and 8 from J, leaving 11 bases between them. The CDR3 is made up of 15 amino acids. Germline values: CDR1 MNHNS, CDR2 SASEGT. The DNA for the CDR3 is TGTGCCAGCAGTGAAGCTACGGACACTCATTCACCCCTCCACTTT. Amino acids: CASSEATDTHSPLHF.

The J gene is TRBJ2-3, the V gene TRBV6-1; 9 bases align to TRBD2. This CDR3 spans 16 amino acids. V lost 3 bases, J lost 5 bases, and 9 bases stayed unmatched. Per germline, CDR1 MNHNS and CDR2 SASEGT. CDR3 amino acids: CASSDLAGGGEDTQYF. The CDR3 DNA sequence: TGTGCCAGCAGTGATTTGGCGGGAGGGGGGGAAGATACGCAGTATTTT.

The chain links TRBV2 to TRBJ2-3, with TRBD2 identical over 8 bases. CDR3 length: 15 residues. Trimming cost V 5 bases and J 6 bases; bases outside gene matches: 10. In germline, CDR1 is SNHLY, CDR2 FYNNEI. CDR3 residues: CASSSGRAGKDTQYF. CDR3 DNA: TGTGCCAGCAGTTCCGGGAGGGCCGGGAAGGATACGCAGTATTTT.

This chain connects TRBV7-9 to TRBJ2-7; D call uncertain. Germline loops: CDR1 SEHNR, CDR2 FQNEAQ (reference sequence). Trimming took off 5 bases at V and 1 base at J, with 15 bases between the two ends. This CDR3 spans 15 amino acids. The CDR3 region is CASSQVGTASYEQYF. Written as DNA, the CDR3 is TGTGCCAGCAGCCAAGTCGGTACAGCATCCTACGAGCAGTACTTC.

This chain links TRBV6-6 with TRBJ2-5; 10 bases line up with TRBD1. This CDR3 region has 15 residues. Germline values: CDR1 MNHNY, CDR2 SVGAGI (reference sequence). V shed 6 bases and J 5 bases; nucleotides not matched to a gene: 9. CDR3 sequence: CASRDLTGGVETQYF. CDR3 nucleotide sequence: TGTGCCAGCAGAGACCTGACAGGGGGCGTCGAGACCCAGTACTTC.

The rearrangement uses TRBV7-6 and TRBJ1-2; 7 nucleotides align to TRBD1. After removal of 5 bases from V and 5 bases from J, the junction contained 5 bases not matched to a gene. The CDR3 contains 13 residues. CDR1 and CDR2 from the germline V gene are SGHVS and FNYEAQ. For the CDR3, the DNA is TGTGCCAGCAGCGTTCAGGGGGATTATGGCTACACCTTC. Translating gives CASSVQGDYGYTF.

The chain is built from TRBV12-5 and TRBJ2-5; 9 bases fit TRBD1. The CDR3 is 14 amino acids. After removal of 7 bases from V and 7 bases from J, the junction contained 10 bases not matched to a gene. Germline V gene sequence: CDR1 LGHNT, CDR2 FRNRAP. CDR3 coding DNA: TGTGCTAGTGTCGGGGGACAGGGTTATTTGACCCAGTACTTC. Translating it yields CASVGGQGYLTQYF.

The CDR3 DNA sequence: TGTGCCAGCAGCCAAGTAGTAGGGGAGAACACTGAAGCTTTCTTT. Translating it yields CASSQVVGENTEAFF. The J gene is TRBJ1-1, the V gene TRBV4-2, with a weak D call TRBD1 (5 bases). CDR1 and CDR2 (germline): LGHNA, YNFKEQ. Deletions cut 1 base from V and 1 base from J, with 10 bases between. The CDR3 length is 15 residues.

The chain combines TRBV5-3 with TRBJ1-1; a weak D match, TRBD1 (5 bases). TRBV5-3 is flagged as an ORF with uncertain function. The CDR3 runs 15 residues. Trimming stripped 3 bases from V and 3 bases from J, with 15 bases between. The CDR3 sequence: CARSSHLTGYTEAFF. CDR3 sequence (DNA): TGTGCCAGAAGCTCACACTTAACAGGATACACTGAAGCTTTCTTT.

This sequence joins TRBV4-1 and TRBJ1-3; D possibly corresponds to TRBD1 (5 bases). V lost 1 base to trimming and J lost 4 bases, with 14 bases between them. Germline CDR1 reads MGHRA; CDR2 reads YSYEKL. The CDR3 covers 16 residues. The chain's CDR3 is CASSQASAGRGNTIYF. The CDR3 nucleotides read TGCGCCAGCAGCCAAGCGAGCGCGGGACGCGGAAACACCATATATTTT.

This clone has only one observation. The chain couples TRBV2 to TRBJ1-2, with a tentative D call TRBD1 (6 bases). Trimming left V 7 bases short and J 8 bases short, with 14 bases between. CDR3 length equals 12 residues. Germline V gives CDR1 SNHLY, CDR2 FYNNEI. CDR3 sequence: CASTDSGVGYTF. Written as DNA, the CDR3 is TGTGCCAGCACCGACTCAGGGGTAGGCTACACCTTC.

The chain joins TRBV7-3 to TRBJ2-3; 13 bases agree with TRBD2. This CDR3 has 18 amino acids. J was trimmed by 3 bases and V by 5 bases; bases with no gene match: 11. Germline loops: CDR1 SGHTA, CDR2 FQGTGA. This CDR3 is CASSHPTSGGYGTDTQYF. DNA of the CDR3: TGTGCCAGCAGCCACCCGACTAGCGGGGGGTATGGTACAGATACGCAGTATTTT.

The rearrangement joins TRBV7-9 to TRBJ1-3; D perhaps matches TRBD1 (6 bases). Trimming pared 4 bases from V and 0 bases from J, leaving 16 bases between. CDR1 and CDR2 (germline): SEHNR, FQNEAQ (reference sequence). The CDR3 is made up of 17 amino acids. The CDR3 loop is CASSWPRDKSSGNTIYF. The CDR3, as DNA: TGTGCCAGCAGCTGGCCCCGGGACAAGTCCTCTGGAAACACCATATATTTT.

By frequency in the sample, this clone is medium-sized. The chain couples TRBV5-5 to TRBJ1-2; D is perhaps TRBD1 (6 bases). The CDR3 runs 14 residues. Germline V gene data show CDR1 as SGHKS and CDR2 as YYEKEE (reference sequence). V lost 5 bases to trimming and J lost 4 bases, with 15 bases between them. The DNA for the CDR3 is TGTGCCAGCAGTCCGGACAGTGGGGGCTATGGCTACACCTTC. This codes for CASSPDSGGYGYTF.

This clone came up a few times. This chain uses TRBV4-2 with TRBJ2-7; 8 nucleotides align to TRBD2. The CDR3 extends over 16 amino acids. V trimming: 0 bases; J trimming: 2 bases; junction bases outside the gene matches: 6. Germline CDR1 reads LGHNA; CDR2 reads YNFKEQ. CDR3 coding DNA: TGTGCCAGCAGCCAAGAAACGAGCGGGAGTGCCTACGAGCAGTACTTC. Protein sequence: CASSQETSGSAYEQYF.

The chain uses TRBV29-1 and TRBJ2-3; D perhaps matches TRBD2 (5 bases). The ends were cut back, 3 bases at V and 6 bases at J, with 22 bases in the middle. The CDR3 loop spans 16 amino acids. Germline assignment: CDR1 SQVTM and CDR2 ANQGSEA. The CDR3 region is CSVDAMAGHPPDTQYF. CDR3 sequence (DNA): TGCAGCGTTGATGCCATGGCGGGCCACCCTCCGGATACGCAGTATTTT.

The J gene is TRBJ2-3, the V gene TRBV5-6, with D possibly called TRBD1 or TRBD2 (5 bases each). Germline V gene data show CDR1 as SGHDT and CDR2 as YYEEEE. Trimming took off 2 bases at V and 2 bases at J, with 18 bases between the two ends. The CDR3 extends over 17 amino acids. This CDR3 reads CASSLVLRGRNTDTQYF. The CDR3 DNA reads as TGTGCCAGCAGCTTAGTCCTCCGGGGCAGAAACACAGATACGCAGTATTTT. Complete variable domain (other parts from reference TRBV5-6 and TRBJ2-3): DAGVTQSPTHLIKTRGQQVTLRCSPKSGHDTVSWYQQALGQGPQFIFQYYEEEERQRGNFPDRFSGHQFPNYSSELNVNALLLGDSALYLCASSLVLRGRNTDTQYFGPGTRLTVL.

As for this clone: Germline and junction disagree at one end, which may indicate a read error. The J gene is TRBJ1-1, the V gene TRBV4-1; D is undetermined. The germline gives CDR1 MGHRA, CDR2 YSYEKL. The CDR3 runs to 12 residues. The CDR3 loop reads CAGSLANTEAFF. In DNA form, the CDR3 reads TGCGCCGGCAGCCTCGCTAACACTGAAGCTTTCTTT.

The chain couples TRBV28 to TRBJ1-2, with 8 nucleotides matching TRBD1. Germline V gene lookup returns CDR1 MDHEN and CDR2 SYDVKM. The V segment lost 5 bases and the J segment 3 bases; nucleotides outside the gene matches: 8. CDR3 length: 15 amino acids. The DNA of the CDR3 is TGTGCCAGCAGTCCACGGGACAGGACTTACTATGGCTACACCTTC. This encodes CASSPRDRTYYGYTF.

The CDR3 is CASSPGQGTRNTIYF. CDR3 bases: TGCGCCAGCAGCCCCGGACAGGGAACAAGAAACACCATATATTTT. The rearrangement links TRBV5-1 to TRBJ1-3; 8 bases agree with TRBD1. This CDR3 is built from 15 residues. Trimming at V came to 4 bases and at J to 5 bases, leaving 8 bases not matched to a gene. Germline values: CDR1 SGHRS, CDR2 YFSETQ. Drawing the rest from reference TRBV5-1 and TRBJ1-3, the complete variable domain is KAGVTQTPRYLIKTRGQQVTLSCSPISGHRSVSWYQQTPGQGLQFLFEYFSETQRNKGNFPGRFSGRQFSNSRSEMNVSTLELGDSALYLCASSPGQGTRNTIYFGEGSWLTVV.

The rearrangement uses TRBV2 and TRBJ1-4, with D unclear. The CDR3 contains 16 residues. Germline CDR1 SNHLY, CDR2 FYNNEI. V lost 1 base and J 3 bases, leaving 12 bases between the germline ends. Here the CDR3 reads CASSEVRRISNEKLFF. Here the CDR3 DNA reads TGTGCCAGCAGTGAAGTTCGGAGGATTTCTAATGAAAAACTGTTTTTT. Based on the CDR3 plus reference TRBV2 and TRBJ1-4, the full variable domain is EPEVTQTPSHQVTQMGQEVILRCVPISNHLYFYWYRQILGQKVEFLVSFYNNEISEKSEIFDDQFSVERPDGSNFTLKIRSTKLEDSAMYFCASSEVRRISNEKLFFGSGTQLSVL.

V usage is TRBV4-1 and J usage is TRBJ1-5, with D possibly matching TRBD1 (5 bases). V was pared by 4 bases and J by 7 bases, with 17 bases between. Germline CDR1 is MGHRA and CDR2 is YSYEKL. The CDR3 length is 15 residues. In nucleotides, the CDR3 is TGCGCCAGCAGCCCGACGGAGCAGGGACTCCAGCCCCAGCATTTT. This translates into CASSPTEQGLQPQHF.

A single count supports this clone. The chain combines TRBV2 with TRBJ2-7; tentatively, D is TRBD1 (6 bases). The V end was cut by 6 bases, the J end by 3 bases, with 9 bases between. The germline gives CDR1 SNHLY, CDR2 FYNNEI. The CDR3 is made up of 12 amino acids. CDR3 sequence (DNA): TGTGCCAGCAGCGGGACAAACTACGAGCAGTACTTC. It codes for CASSGTNYEQYF.

The chain recombines TRBV11-3 with TRBJ2-3; unclear D gene. The V end was cut by 5 bases, the J end by 4 bases, with 7 bases between. The CDR3 runs to 12 residues. CDR1 is SGHNT, CDR2 YENEEA, per germline. The CDR3 sequence: CASSPESDTQYF. CDR3 nucleotide sequence: TGTGCCAGCAGCCCTGAATCAGATACGCAGTATTTT. Complete variable domain (other parts from reference TRBV11-3 and TRBJ2-3): EAGVVQSPRYKIIEKKQPVAFWCNPISGHNTLYWYLQNLGQGPELLIRYENEEAVDDSQLPKDRFSAERLKGVDSTLKIQPAELGDSAVYLCASSPESDTQYFGPGTRLTVL.

V is TRBV13 and J is TRBJ2-7; a possible D gene is TRBD2 (5 bases). The CDR3 loop spans 13 amino acids. Germline CDR1 is PRHDT and CDR2 is FYEKMQ (reference sequence). Trimming pared 1 base from V and 9 bases from J, leaving 13 bases between. CDR3 sequence (DNA): TGTGCCAGCAGCTTAGAGGCTAGCCGGTGGCAGTACTTC. Translation gives CASSLEASRWQYF.

The chain combines TRBV7-9 with TRBJ2-3; 9 bases are shared with TRBD2. Trimming at V came to 4 bases and at J to 0 bases, leaving 5 bases not matched to a gene. This CDR3 comprises 16 residues. The germline V gene has CDR1 SEHNR and CDR2 FQNEAQ (reference sequence). The CDR3 sequence is CASSSLAGRSTDTQYF. CDR3 sequence (DNA): TGTGCCAGCAGCTCCCTAGCGGGGCGGAGCACAGATACGCAGTATTTT.

The J gene is TRBJ1-5, the V gene TRBV6-5; 7 bases are a match to TRBD1. V lost 6 bases and J lost 7; bases outside the gene matches: 9. CDR1 and CDR2 from the germline V gene are MNHEY and SVGAGI. CDR3 length: 14 amino acids. For the CDR3, the DNA is TGTGCCAGCAGCTATACAGGGGAGGTACAGCCCCAGCATTTT. Amino acid sequence: CASSYTGEVQPQHF.

The CDR3 spells CASSSTDTRLADTQYF. CDR3 sequence (DNA): TGCGCCAGCAGCTCAACAGATACCCGCTTGGCAGATACGCAGTATTTT. The chain uses TRBV5-1 and TRBJ2-3; the D is unclear. The CDR3 is made up of 16 amino acids. Per the germline V gene, CDR1 is SGHRS and CDR2 is YFSETQ. V was shortened by 3 bases and J by 4 bases, with 18 bases between the two germline ends. Full variable domain (missing parts from reference TRBV5-1 and TRBJ2-3): KAGVTQTPRYLIKTRGQQVTLSCSPISGHRSVSWYQQTPGQGLQFLFEYFSETQRNKGNFPGRFSGRQFSNSRSEMNVSTLELGDSALYLCASSSTDTRLADTQYFGPGTRLTVL.

This chain connects TRBV21-1 to TRBJ2-2. TRBV21-1 is labeled a pseudogene. The CDR3 is 12 amino acids. Here the CDR3 DNA reads TGTGCCCCCAAAATGGGTACCGGGGAGCTGTTTTTT. Amino acid sequence: CAPKMGTGELFF.

The rearrangement joins TRBV13 to TRBJ2-7, with TRBD1 identical over 12 bases. V dropped 3 bases and J dropped 6; count of bases not matched to a gene: 3. Per the germline V gene, CDR1 is PRHDT and CDR2 is FYEKMQ (reference sequence). The CDR3 length is 14 residues. This CDR3 is CASSFRDRGREQYF. The CDR3, as DNA: TGTGCCAGCAGCTTCCGGGACAGGGGGCGCGAGCAGTACTTC.